Presented here are 8 T cell receptor beta chains from one specimen sequenced in a study of cytotoxic CD8 clonotypes in ibrutinib-treated CLL (dated by TCRdb to the early 2020s). Library preparation used the immunoSEQ multiplex PCR assay. In its TCRdb copy, this immuneACCESS table keeps in-frame sequences only and misses some clones. Where compared with another copy, unresolved V genes explain less than half of these, and the others have no known cause. Recorded for this sample are 160,000 or so clones; approximately 91% of them occurred a single time. The biggest ten clones account for around 3% of the sample. Reading the label with the study, this specimen's time point is: progressive disease on ibrutinib. The sequences come from PBMCs, collected at disease progression, from a patient treated with ibrutinib. The source of these receptors is a human donor with chronic lymphocytic leukemia.

This chain joins TRBV2 and TRBJ2-1; possibly TRBD2 for D (5 bases). Trimming removed 3 bases from V and 4 bases from J, with 16 bases in between. The CDR3 has 16 amino acids. The germline V gene encodes CDR1 SNHLY and CDR2 FYNNEI. The DNA of the CDR3 is TGTGCCAGCAGTGAGGAGGCGGCCCAGACGTACAATGAGCAGTTCTTC. Protein sequence: CASSEEAAQTYNEQFF.

In DNA, the CDR3 is TGCGCCAGCAGCGGCGGAAGGGGCCCAGACTCTGGAAACACCATATATTTT. Translating gives CASSGGRGPDSGNTIYF. The chain links TRBV5-1 to TRBJ1-3; possible D gene TRBD1, 5 bases. CDR3 length: 17 residues. Per germline, CDR1 SGHRS and CDR2 YFSETQ. V gave up 4 bases and J gave up 0 bases, with 17 bases separating them.

This clone was seen a handful of times. J is TRBJ2-7 and V is TRBV19, with 13 bases matching TRBD2. Germline trimming cut 0 bases from V and 5 bases from J; bases unmatched to any gene: 4. The germline V gene encodes CDR1 LNHDA and CDR2 SQIVND (reference sequence). The CDR3 loop spans 16 amino acids. CDR3 sequence reads: CASSIDTGTSGDEQYF. As DNA, the CDR3 is TGTGCCAGTAGTATAGATACCGGGACTAGCGGGGACGAGCAGTACTTC.

The genes are TRBV6-5 and TRBJ1-2, with D possibly matching TRBD1 (5 bases). CDR1 and CDR2 from the germline V gene are MNHEY and SVGAGI. The CDR3 runs to 14 residues. V lost 8 bases, J lost 1 base, and 14 bases lay in between. CDR3 coding DNA: TGTGCCAGCGGGGGAAACTCTGGTAACTATGGCTACACCTTC. It translates to CASGGNSGNYGYTF.

The CDR3: CAPSGVDTQYF. For the CDR3, the DNA is TGTGCCCCCTCAGGGGTGGATACGCAGTATTTT. The chain has TRBV19 and TRBJ2-3; D might be TRBD1 (6 bases). There are 11 residues in the CDR3. Looked up from germline, CDR1 is LNHDA and CDR2 is SQIVND (reference sequence). Trimming pared 11 bases from V and 6 bases from J, leaving 12 bases between.

Only one count was recorded for this clone. This rearrangement joins TRBV9 to TRBJ2-1, with D perhaps assigned TRBD1 or TRBD2 (5 bases each). Germline-derived CDR1 and CDR2 are SGDLS and YYNGEE. The V end lost 2 bases, the J end lost 4 bases, and 16 bases lay between the germline ends. The length of the CDR3 is 16 residues. The DNA of the CDR3 is TGTGCCAGCAGCGTGTCGGGACCACAATTTTACAATGAGCAGTTCTTC. This codes for CASSVSGPQFYNEQFF.

V and J are TRBV11-3 and TRBJ2-7, with 8 bases identical to TRBD2. Trimming cost V 5 bases and J 5 bases; bases outside gene matches: 8. The CDR3 runs to 14 residues. Per germline, CDR1 SGHNT and CDR2 YENEEA. CDR3 amino acids: CASSQGTSRHEQYF. The DNA for the CDR3 is TGTGCCAGCAGCCAAGGGACTAGTCGCCACGAGCAGTACTTC.

The chain combines TRBV19 with TRBJ1-1; D not certain. The CDR3 runs to 13 residues. The V gene lost 5 bases and the J gene lost 4 bases, with 11 bases spanning the gap. The V gene's germline CDR1 is LNHDA and CDR2 SQIVND (reference sequence). For the CDR3, the DNA is TGTGCCAGTAGTTATGACTCCCGCACTGAAGCTTTCTTT. Its protein is CASSYDSRTEAFF.